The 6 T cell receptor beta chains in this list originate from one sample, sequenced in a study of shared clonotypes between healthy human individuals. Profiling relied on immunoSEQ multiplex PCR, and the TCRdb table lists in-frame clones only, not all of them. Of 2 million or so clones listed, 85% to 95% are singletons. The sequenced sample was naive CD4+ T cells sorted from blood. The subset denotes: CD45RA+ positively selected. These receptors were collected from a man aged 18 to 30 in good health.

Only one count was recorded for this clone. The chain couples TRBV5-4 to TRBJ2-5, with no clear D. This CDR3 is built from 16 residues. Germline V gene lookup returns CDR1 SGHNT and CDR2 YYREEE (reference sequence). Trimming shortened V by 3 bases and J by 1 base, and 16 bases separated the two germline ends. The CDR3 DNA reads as TGTGCCAGCAGCTCCCAGTTAGGTCGAACCCAAGAGACCCAGTACTTC. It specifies CASSSQLGRTQETQYF.

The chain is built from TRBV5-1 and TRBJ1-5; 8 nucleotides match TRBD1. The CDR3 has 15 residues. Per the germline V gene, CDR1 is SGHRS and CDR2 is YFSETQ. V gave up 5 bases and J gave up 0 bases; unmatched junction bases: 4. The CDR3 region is CASRRDRNSNQPQHF. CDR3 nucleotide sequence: TGCGCCAGCAGACGGGACAGGAATAGCAATCAGCCCCAGCATTTT.

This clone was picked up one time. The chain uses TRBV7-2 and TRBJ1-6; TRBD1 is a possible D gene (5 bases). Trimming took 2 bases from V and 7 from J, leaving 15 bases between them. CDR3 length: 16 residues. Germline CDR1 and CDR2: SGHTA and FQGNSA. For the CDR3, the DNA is TGTGCCAGCAGCTTAAGGGCTAGGCAGGGAAATTCACCCCTCCACTTT. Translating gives CASSLRARQGNSPLHF.

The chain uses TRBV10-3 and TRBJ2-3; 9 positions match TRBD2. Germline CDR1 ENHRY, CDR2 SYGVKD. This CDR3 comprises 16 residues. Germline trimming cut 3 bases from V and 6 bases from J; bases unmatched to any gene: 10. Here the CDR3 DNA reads TGTGCCATCAGTGAATATAGCGGGAGCATCAGGGATACGCAGTATTTT. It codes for CAISEYSGSIRDTQYF.

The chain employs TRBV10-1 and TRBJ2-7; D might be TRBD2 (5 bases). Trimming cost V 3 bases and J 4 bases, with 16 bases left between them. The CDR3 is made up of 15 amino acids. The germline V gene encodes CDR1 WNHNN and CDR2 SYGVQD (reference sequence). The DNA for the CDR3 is TGCGCCAGCAGTGAAGGAGGTGTTAATGCGTACGAGCAGTACTTC. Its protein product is CASSEGGVNAYEQYF.

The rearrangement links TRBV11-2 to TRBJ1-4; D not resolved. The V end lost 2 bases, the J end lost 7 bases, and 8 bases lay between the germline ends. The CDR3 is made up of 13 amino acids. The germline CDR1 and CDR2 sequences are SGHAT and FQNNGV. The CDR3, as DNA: TGTGCCAGCAGCTTATTTTTTTCTGAAAAACTGTTTTTT. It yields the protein CASSLFFSEKLFF.